The rows below give T cell receptor beta chains drawn from one sample of a study of brain T cells in children with intractable seizures. Libraries were prepared by immunoSEQ multiplex PCR; TCRdb keeps only in-frame clonotypes and omits some of them. The sample carries tens of thousands of clones, 90% to 95% recorded once. Material: peripheral blood, obtained at surgery. The receptors derive from a boy under three years old with tuberous sclerosis and intractable seizures. The CDR3 runs from the conserved cysteine through the conserved F or W. Fields, in order: J gene, V gene, D gene, CDR3 DNA, CDR3 protein. D genes are given only for firm matches.

TRBJ2-1,TRBV11-2,TRBD2,TGTGCCAGCAGCTCCTGGACTAGCGGGGCCTACAATGAGCAGTTCTTC,CASSSWTSGAYNEQFF
TRBJ1-1,TRBV6-5,-,TGTGCCAGCAGGTGGCGTTCGAACACTGAAGCTTTCTTT,CASRWRSNTEAFF
TRBJ1-2,TRBV6-2/TRBV6-3,-,TGTGCCAGCAGTTCCGGGTATGGCTACACCTTC,CASSSGYGYTF
TRBJ2-5,TRBV4-1,TRBD2,TGCGCCAGCAGCCCCGGACTAGCGGGGGGACTAGCCCAAGAGACCCAGTACTTC,CASSPGLAGGLAQETQYF
TRBJ1-1,TRBV20-1,-,TGCAGTGCACGAATGAACACTGAAGCTTTCTTT,CSARMNTEAFF
TRBJ1-2,TRBV24-1,-,TGTGCCACCAGTGATTTTGGCAGAGACTATGGCTACACCTTC,CATSDFGRDYGYTF
TRBJ1-1,TRBV7-9,-,TGTGCCAGCAGCTTAGAAGGCGGGACTGAAGCTTTCTTT,CASSLEGGTEAFF
TRBJ1-6,TRBV5-1,TRBD1,TGCGCCAGCAGCTTACAGGGGACCGTGAATTCACCCCTCCACTTT,CASSLQGTVNSPLHF
TRBJ2-7,TRBV27,-,TGTGCCAGCAGTTCACCCGGGGGCCACGAGCAGTACTTC,CASSSPGGHEQYF
TRBJ2-1,TRBV5-1,-,TGCGCCAGCAGCTTGGGACGTTGGGGCTCCAATGAGCAGTTCTTC,CASSLGRWGSNEQFF
TRBJ2-5,TRBV18,TRBD2,TGTGCCAGCTCACCTCCTAGCGGGAGGGGAGAGACCCAGTACTTC,CASSPPSGRGETQYF